The 24 T cell receptor beta chains presented below share a single source sample, sequenced in a study of cytomegalovirus exposure and HLA in healthy donors. Only in-frame clones appear in the TCRdb table, and some are missing; sequencing was by immunoSEQ multiplex PCR. Of about 170,000 clones listed, approximately 96% are singletons. Specimen: PBMCs. These TCRs come from a woman aged 18-35 years in good health and CMV-seronegative.

This clone showed up just a few times. This chain uses TRBV19 with TRBJ2-1; 12 nucleotides match TRBD1. Trimming removed 4 bases from V and 5 bases from J; junction bases left unmatched: 6. Looked up from germline, CDR1 is LNHDA and CDR2 is SQIVND (reference sequence). This CDR3 contains 16 residues. CDR3 sequence: CASSRDRGLLDNEQFF. The CDR3 DNA sequence: TGTGCCAGTAGTAGGGACAGGGGGCTGCTTGACAATGAGCAGTTCTTC.

J is TRBJ2-5 and V is TRBV5-1; 9 nucleotides align to TRBD2. This CDR3 contains 16 residues. V dropped 0 bases and J dropped 4; count of bases not matched to a gene: 7. Germline CDR1 is SGHRS and CDR2 is YFSETQ. For the CDR3, the DNA is TGCGCCAGCAGCTTGGTCGCGGGGGGGGTCGGAGAGACCCAGTACTTC. This gives the protein CASSLVAGGVGETQYF.

The chain combines TRBV7-2 with TRBJ1-2; maybe TRBD1 (6 bases). Trimming shortened V by 2 bases and J by 4 bases, and 11 bases separated the two germline ends. This CDR3 has 14 residues. Per the germline V gene, CDR1 is SGHTA and CDR2 is FQGNSA. Here the CDR3 reads CASSLRTEPYGYTF. In DNA, the CDR3 is TGTGCCAGCAGCTTAAGGACAGAACCCTATGGCTACACCTTC.

V gene TRBV5-1 combines with J gene TRBJ2-7; TRBD1 is a possible D gene (6 bases). V gave up 6 bases and J gave up 0 bases, with 10 bases separating them. Germline V gene lookup returns CDR1 SGHRS and CDR2 YFSETQ. The CDR3 totals 13 residues. In DNA form, the CDR3 reads TGCGCCAGCACTTTGGACAGCTCCTACGAGCAGTACTTC. As protein: CASTLDSSYEQYF.

The sample holds one count of this clone. The J gene is TRBJ1-1, the V gene TRBV13; D unclear. CDR3 length: 16 residues. CDR1 and CDR2 from the germline V gene are PRHDT and FYEKMQ (reference sequence). V dropped 5 bases and J dropped 4 bases, with 20 bases sitting between them. The CDR3 here is CASSPPTRAGITEAFF. In DNA, the CDR3 is TGTGCCAGCAGCCCCCCGACTAGGGCGGGCATCACTGAAGCTTTCTTT. The full variable domain, rest sourced from reference TRBV13 and TRBJ1-1, is AAGVIQSPRHLIKEKRETATLKCYPIPRHDTVYWYQQGPGQDPQFLISFYEKMQSDKGSIPDRFSAQQFSDYHSELNMSSLELGDSALYFCASSPPTRAGITEAFFGQGTRLTVV.

J is TRBJ1-4 and V is TRBV4-1, with 7 positions matching TRBD1. Germline lookup yields CDR1 MGHRA and CDR2 YSYEKL. Unmatched junction bases numbered 7, after V lost 3 bases and J lost 6 bases. The CDR3 runs to 15 residues. The CDR3 DNA sequence: TGCGCCAGCAGCCAGCACAGGGGCAGGGATGAAAAACTGTTTTTT. Translated: CASSQHRGRDEKLFF.

The CDR3 DNA follows: TGTGCCAGCAGCTTAAGAGGGACAGGGCGGCCAGATACGCAGTATTTT. This sequence encodes CASSLRGTGRPDTQYF. The chain couples TRBV7-9 to TRBJ2-3; 9 bases are a match to TRBD1. Per germline, CDR1 SEHNR and CDR2 FQNEAQ (reference sequence). J gave up 4 bases and V 2 bases, and 7 bases lay outside the gene matches. The CDR3 runs 16 residues.

In this sample, this clone turned up once. The CDR3 region is CASSFPTGGEETQYF. CDR3 DNA: TGTGCCAGCAGCTTCCCGACAGGGGGCGAAGAGACCCAGTACTTC. The chain joins TRBV21-1 to TRBJ2-5; no check of the table's D call, TRBD1, against the DNA was made. TRBV21-1 is marked as a pseudogene. The CDR3 is made up of 15 amino acids.

The rearrangement uses TRBV14 and TRBJ2-5; TRBD2 matches 8 bases. V dropped 1 base and J dropped 5; count of bases not matched to a gene: 0. This CDR3 is 13 amino acids long. CDR1 and CDR2 (germline): SGHDN, FVKESK. The CDR3 region is CASSQGGRETQYF. CDR3 in DNA: TGTGCCAGCAGCCAAGGCGGGAGGGAGACCCAGTACTTC.

V and J are TRBV6-5 and TRBJ2-1; 10 nucleotides match TRBD2. The CDR3 totals 14 residues. Germline values: CDR1 MNHEY, CDR2 SVGAGI. After removal of 11 bases from V and 11 bases from J, the junction contained 15 bases not matched to a gene. In DNA, the CDR3 is TGTGCCTCCCGGGGGGAACTAGCGGGGTCTCAGCAGTTCTTC. Translating it yields CASRGELAGSQQFF.

The chain has TRBV5-1 and TRBJ2-7; D remains ambiguous. The V end lost 4 bases, the J end lost 4 bases, and 9 bases lay between the germline ends. CDR1 SGHRS and CDR2 YFSETQ come from the germline V gene. The CDR3 extends over 12 amino acids. The DNA for the CDR3 is TGCGCCAGCAGCAGTAACACGTACGAGCAGTACTTC. It translates to CASSSNTYEQYF.

This clone was counted once. The V gene is TRBV7-2, the J gene TRBJ1-4, with D perhaps TRBD1 (5 bases). Germline CDR1 and CDR2: SGHTA and FQGNSA. Deletions cut 5 bases from V and 4 bases from J, with 11 bases between. This CDR3 spans 14 amino acids. CDR3 DNA: TGTGCCAGCAGCGTTCAGGGAAATAATGAAAAACTGTTTTTT. Translating gives CASSVQGNNEKLFF.

Only one count was recorded for this clone. V and J are TRBV27 and TRBJ1-4, with D possibly TRBD1 on 5 matching bases. The germline V gene encodes CDR1 MNHEY and CDR2 SMNVEV (reference sequence). This CDR3 is built from 15 residues. Trimming cost V 5 bases and J 8 bases, with 18 bases left between them. The CDR3 DNA reads as TGTGCCAGCAGTCTAACTCAGGGTCGGTACGAAAAACTGTTTTTT. It encodes CASSLTQGRYEKLFF.

CDR3 DNA: TGTGCCAGCTCACCACCGGGGGACAGGTTTAGCTACACCTTC. Protein product: CASSPPGDRFSYTF. V gene TRBV18 combines with J gene TRBJ1-2; 8 bases fit TRBD1. Germline V CDR1 and CDR2: KGHSH, LQKENI. Trimming cost V 0 bases and J 9 bases; bases outside gene matches: 6. CDR3 size: 14 residues.

The V and J genes are TRBV11-2 and TRBJ1-6; D is uncertain. The germline V gene has CDR1 SGHAT and CDR2 FQNNGV. V gave up 0 bases and J gave up 9 bases, with 12 bases separating them. The CDR3 is made up of 15 amino acids. The CDR3, as DNA: TGTGCCAGCAGCTTAGAGCCTCGGGGAGTTTCACCCCTCCACTTT. This sequence encodes CASSLEPRGVSPLHF.

Only one count was recorded for this clone. CDR3 in DNA: TGTGCCAGCAGTTTATTTTCAGGGGCCCCTGAGCAGTTCTTC. Its translation: CASSLFSGAPEQFF. This chain connects TRBV27 to TRBJ2-1; tentatively, D is TRBD1 (6 bases). V gave up 1 base and J gave up 9 bases, with 13 bases separating them. Germline V gives CDR1 MNHEY, CDR2 SMNVEV (reference sequence). This CDR3 has 14 amino acids.

V gene TRBV7-2 combines with J gene TRBJ1-1, with a possible D match to TRBD1 (5 bases). Looked up from germline, CDR1 is SGHTA and CDR2 is FQGNSA. V lost 8 bases and J lost 4, with 14 bases in between. The CDR3 loop spans 13 amino acids. CDR3 sequence: CASHRAGVTEAFF. The DNA of the CDR3 is TGTGCCAGCCACCGGGCGGGGGTCACTGAAGCTTTCTTT.

V gene TRBV6-1 combines with J gene TRBJ1-2; weak D call: TRBD1 (5 bases). Germline-derived CDR1 and CDR2 are MNHNS and SASEGT. V was shortened by 2 bases and J by 8 bases, with 9 bases between the two germline ends. The length of the CDR3 is 12 residues. CDR3 DNA sequence: TGTGCCAGCAGTGAACCAGGGTACGGCTACACCTTC. Translating it yields CASSEPGYGYTF.

This chain links TRBV5-1 with TRBJ2-3; the match to TRBD1 covers 10 bases. The CDR3 has 15 amino acids. J gave up 5 bases and V 0 bases, and 3 bases lay outside the gene matches. From germline, CDR1 is SGHRS and CDR2 YFSETQ. CDR3 sequence (DNA): TGCGCCAGCAGCTTGGGGGGACAGGGGCGAGATACGCAGTATTTT. Protein product: CASSLGGQGRDTQYF.

This clone turned up a few times. V usage is TRBV7-6 and J usage is TRBJ2-7; the D gene is possibly TRBD2 (5 bases). CDR1 and CDR2 (germline): SGHVS, FNYEAQ. This CDR3 is 12 amino acids long. V lost 7 bases to trimming and J lost 7 bases, with 14 bases between them. The CDR3 region has the DNA TGTGCCAGCACCACCGGTTCGGGGGAGCAGTACTTC. It specifies CASTTGSGEQYF. The whole variable domain, remainder taken from reference TRBV7-6 and TRBJ2-7, is GAGVSQSPRYKVTKRGQDVALRCDPISGHVSLYWYRQALGQGPEFLTYFNYEAQQDKSGLPNDRFSAERPEGSISTLTIQRTEQRDSAMYRCASTTGSGEQYFGPGTRLTVT.

This clone was picked up one time. The rearrangement uses TRBV7-6 and TRBJ1-5; TRBD1 aligns across 8 bases. This CDR3 is 15 amino acids long. Germline lookup yields CDR1 SGHVS and CDR2 FNYEAQ. V lost 5 bases to trimming and J lost 5 bases; unmatched junction nucleotides: 8. The CDR3 sequence is CASSPGQGVDQPQHF. In DNA form, the CDR3 reads TGTGCCAGCAGCCCCGGACAGGGAGTGGATCAGCCCCAGCATTTT.

The chain links TRBV11-2 to TRBJ2-1; a possible D gene is TRBD1 (6 bases). This CDR3 is built from 15 residues. Trimming pared 4 bases from V and 2 bases from J, leaving 12 bases between. Per germline, CDR1 SGHAT and CDR2 FQNNGV. The CDR3 loop reads CASSSNKGAYNEQFF. The CDR3 coding sequence is TGTGCCAGCAGCTCGAATAAGGGGGCCTACAATGAGCAGTTCTTC.

This chain connects TRBV18 to TRBJ1-5; D is unresolved. CDR3 length: 14 residues. Trimming took 3 bases from V and 6 from J, leaving 12 bases between them. Germline-derived CDR1 and CDR2 are KGHSH and LQKENI. CDR3 sequence: CASSPTRSRQPQHF. For the CDR3, the DNA is TGTGCCAGCTCACCCACGAGGTCCCGTCAGCCCCAGCATTTT.

V and J are TRBV19 and TRBJ2-2, with 9 bases that match TRBD1. Losses at the gene ends were 4 bases for V and 7 bases for J; bases not matched to a gene: 7. This CDR3 has 15 amino acids. CDR1 and CDR2 from the germline V gene are LNHDA and SQIVND (reference sequence). In nucleotides, the CDR3 is TGTGCCAGTAGTACCCGGGACAGGGTTTACGGGGAGCTGTTTTTT. This sequence encodes CASSTRDRVYGELFF.